This T cell receptor beta chain comes out of a study of blood T cell repertoires in COVID-19. This clone has only a few counts. This sample also contains other DNA sequences that code for the same CDR3. The assay was immunoSEQ multiplex PCR, and TCRdb's table has in-frame clones only and misses some. The sample records over 100,000 clones, around 73% being singletons. Trimming took 3 bases from V and 2 from J; bases not matched to a gene: 2. Germline-derived CDR1 and CDR2 are SGHRS and YFSETQ. CDR3 length equals 15 residues. This chain links TRBV5-1 with TRBJ2-5; TRBD2 matches at 12 bases. Sequenced input: peripheral blood. The receptor comes from a man aged 60 to 75 with active or convalescent COVID-19. CDR3: CASSSGLAGQETQYF. DNA for the CDR3: TGCGCCAGCAGCTCAGGACTAGCGGGGCAAGAGACCCAGTACTTC.